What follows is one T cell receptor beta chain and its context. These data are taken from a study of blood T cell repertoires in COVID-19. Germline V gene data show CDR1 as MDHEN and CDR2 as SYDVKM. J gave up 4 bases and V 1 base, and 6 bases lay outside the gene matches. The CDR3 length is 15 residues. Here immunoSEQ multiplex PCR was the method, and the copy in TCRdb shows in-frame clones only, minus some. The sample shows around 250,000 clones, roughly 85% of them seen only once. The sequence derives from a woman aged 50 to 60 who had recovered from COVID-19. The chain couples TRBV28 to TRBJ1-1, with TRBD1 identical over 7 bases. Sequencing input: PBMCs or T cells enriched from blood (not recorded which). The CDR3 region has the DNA TGTGCCAGCAGTTTATTGGCAGGGGGTGGCACTGAAGCTTTCTTT. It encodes CASSLLAGGGTEAFF. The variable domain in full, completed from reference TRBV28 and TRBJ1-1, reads DVKVTQSSRYLVKRTGEKVFLECVQDMDHENMFWYRQDPGLGLRLIYFSYDVKMKEKGDIPEGYSVSREKKERFSLILESASTNQTSMYLCASSLLAGGGTEAFFGQGTRLTVV.